Sequencing of this TCR beta chain was carried out in a study of CD8 T cells in ankylosing spondylitis. Findings and limits, study-wide: Reports say disease-linked clones showed up significantly more in matched ankylosing spondylitis synovial fluid.

For this clonotype: Its antigen is still unknown.

With V trimmed by 2 bases and J by 6 bases, 4 bases remained unmatched. Germline V gene sequence: CDR1 MNHEY, CDR2 SVGAGI. This CDR3 has 14 amino acids. TCRdb passed the 5' RACE reads through MiXCR, listing each CDR3 protein once. The table shows 35,000 or so distinct CDR3 sequences, with about 17% occurring only once. The origin of this receptor is a male donor with ankylosing spondylitis or in good health (not recorded which). The sequenced sample consisted of blood. The chain links TRBV6-5 to TRBJ1-5, with 7 bases matching TRBD1. CDR3 bases: TGTGCCAGCAGTTACGACAGGGAGGTTCAGCCCCAGCATTTT. As protein: CASSYDREVQPQHF.